Below, 22 T cell receptor beta chains from the same sample are listed, as sequenced in a study of yellow fever vaccine responses in identical twins. TCRdb reanalysed the RT-PCR reads using MiXCR and keeps one entry per CDR3 protein. This sample yields about 20,000 distinct CDR3 sequences, of which over 65% are seen a single time; roughly 2.7% belongs to the top ten. The material sequenced was T cells from blood (PBMCs), unsorted or a sorted subset (not recorded which), taken before or after yellow fever vaccination (not recorded which). Receptors originate from a woman younger than 35 who received the yellow fever vaccine.

The J gene is TRBJ1-3, the V gene TRBV18, with D possibly TRBD1 on 6 matching bases. Germline-derived CDR1 and CDR2 are KGHSH and LQKENI. V dropped 1 base and J dropped 4 bases, with 17 bases sitting between them. This CDR3 is built from 17 residues. This CDR3 is CASSPLRQAGDGNTIYF. For the CDR3, the DNA is TGTGCCAGCTCACCACTCCGACAGGCTGGTGACGGAAACACCATATATTTT. The entire variable domain, with the rest obtained from reference TRBV18 and TRBJ1-3, is as follows: NAGVMQNPRHLVRRRGQEARLRCSPMKGHSHVYWYRQLPEEGLKFMVYLQKENIIDESGMPKERFSAEFPKEGPSILRIQQVVRGDSAAYFCASSPLRQAGDGNTIYFGEGSWLTVV.

This clonotype was picked up one time. This chain uses TRBV18 with TRBJ2-2; D is perhaps TRBD1 (5 bases). The V gene lost 8 bases and the J gene lost 1 base, with 8 bases spanning the gap. CDR1 is KGHSH, CDR2 LQKENI, per germline. This CDR3 region has 13 residues. The CDR3 protein is CASHDRNTGELFF. As DNA, the CDR3 is TGTGCCAGCCACGACAGGAACACCGGGGAGCTGTTTTTT.

V usage is TRBV29-1 and J usage is TRBJ2-1; D possibly corresponds to TRBD2 (5 bases). V was trimmed by 3 bases and J by 0 bases, leaving 15 bases between them. The CDR3 spans 16 residues. Germline CDR1 is SQVTM and CDR2 is ANQGSEA. CDR3 in DNA: TGCAGCGTTGAGGGTCTAGCATCGAGCTCCTACAATGAGCAGTTCTTC. It codes for CSVEGLASSSYNEQFF.

V is TRBV11-1 and J is TRBJ2-1; D is uncertain. Germline loops: CDR1 SGHAT, CDR2 FQDESV (reference sequence). The CDR3 has 15 amino acids. Trimming took off 2 bases at V and 4 bases at J, with 12 bases between the two ends. The CDR3 nucleotides read TGTGCCAGCAGCTTACTCAGAGCAAGGTACAATGAGCAGTTCTTC. It is translated as CASSLLRARYNEQFF.

The chain couples TRBV7-9 to TRBJ2-3, with TRBD2 matching over 11 bases. Germline lookup yields CDR1 SEHNR and CDR2 FQNEAQ (reference sequence). The CDR3 is 15 residues long. V lost 6 bases, J lost 6 bases, and 8 bases stayed unmatched. The CDR3 DNA reads as TGTGCCAGCAGTTTCACCGGGACTAGCGGTGATACGCAGTATTTT. Its translation: CASSFTGTSGDTQYF.

J is TRBJ2-2 and V is TRBV20-1; D is uncertain. CDR3 length: 12 amino acids. Trimming left V 4 bases short and J 1 base short, with 4 bases between. Germline CDR1 is DFQATT and CDR2 is SNEGSKA (reference sequence). In nucleotides, the CDR3 is TGCAGTGCTAATGGGAACACCGGGGAGCTGTTTTTT. Protein sequence: CSANGNTGELFF.

The sample holds one count of this clonotype. The chain carries TRBV10-3 and TRBJ2-7; no reliable D call. Germline values: CDR1 ENHRY, CDR2 SYGVKD. The CDR3 has 11 amino acids. V shed 3 bases and J shed 0 bases, with 0 bases lying between them. The CDR3 reads CAISDSYEQYF. The CDR3 DNA reads TGTGCCATCAGTGACTCCTACGAGCAGTACTTC.

This clonotype came up a few times. The rearrangement joins TRBV20-1 to TRBJ2-7; 12 bases line up with TRBD2. Germline V gene data show CDR1 as DFQATT and CDR2 as SNEGSKA (reference sequence). Germline trimming cut 6 bases from V and 3 bases from J; bases unmatched to any gene: 3. The CDR3 contains 13 residues. The CDR3 coding sequence is TGCAGTGCCGGACTAGCGGGGCTCTACGAGCAGTACGTC. Protein: CSAGLAGLYEQYV.

The chain links TRBV23-1 to TRBJ1-5, with D tentatively TRBD1 (6 bases). TRBV23-1 is given ORF status, its function remaining uncertain. The CDR3 totals 17 residues. V was cut by 6 bases and J by 0 bases, with 18 bases left in between. In DNA, the CDR3 is TGCGCCAGCAGATCACTTGGGGACATCCTTAGCAATCAGCCCCAGCATTTT. Protein product: CASRSLGDILSNQPQHF.

V usage is TRBV3-1 and J usage is TRBJ1-1; D uncertain. The CDR3 contains 14 residues. V lost 4 bases and J lost 1, with 10 bases in between. The germline V gene has CDR1 LGHDT and CDR2 YNNKEL (reference sequence). CDR3 DNA sequence: TGTGCCAGCAGCCGCCGGACGGAGAACACTGAAGCTTTCTTT. Residues: CASSRRTENTEAFF.

The genes are TRBV6-2 or TRBV6-3 and TRBJ2-1; 9 positions match TRBD2. CDR3 length: 18 residues. Germline loops: CDR1 MNHEY, CDR2 SVGEGT. With 0 bases clipped from V and 0 bases from J, the junction kept 6 bases outside the gene matches. The CDR3 region has the DNA TGTGCCAGCAGTTACTCGGCTAGCGGGACAAGCTCCTACAATGAGCAGTTCTTC. Translated: CASSYSASGTSSYNEQFF.

The gene calls are TRBV12-3 or TRBV12-4 and TRBJ2-3; possible D gene TRBD2, 5 bases. This CDR3 spans 13 amino acids. V was cut by 8 bases and J by 7 bases, with 16 bases left in between. The CDR3 spells CASATEAGYTQYF. For the CDR3, the DNA is TGTGCCAGCGCCACGGAGGCTGGGTATACGCAGTATTTT.

This sequence joins TRBV20-1 and TRBJ2-7; a possible D gene is TRBD2 (6 bases). The CDR3 contains 15 residues. V shed 1 base and J shed 0 bases, with 13 bases lying between them. Germline V gives CDR1 DFQATT, CDR2 SNEGSKA (reference sequence). CDR3 sequence (DNA): TGCAGTGCTAGAGGAGGAGGGGACGGCTCCTACGAGCAGTACTTC. Translating it yields CSARGGGDGSYEQYF.

The rearrangement uses TRBV6-1 and TRBJ2-7; D gene ambiguous. Trimming took off 8 bases at V and 4 bases at J, with 12 bases between the two ends. The germline gives CDR1 MNHNS, CDR2 SASEGT. The CDR3 length is 12 residues. CDR3 loop: CASSRIGYEQYV. CDR3 nucleotide sequence: TGTGCCAGCTCAAGGATCGGATACGAGCAGTACGTC.

The chain links TRBV3-1 to TRBJ2-3, with no clear D. The CDR3 runs to 13 residues. V was clipped by 2 bases and J by 5 bases, with 8 bases between them. Looked up from germline, CDR1 is LGHDT and CDR2 is YNNKEL (reference sequence). The chain's CDR3 is CASSQWERDTQYF. CDR3 coding DNA: TGTGCCAGCAGCCAATGGGAACGAGATACGCAGTATTTT.

The J gene is TRBJ2-1, the V gene TRBV27, with D unresolved. The germline CDR1 and CDR2 sequences are MNHEY and SMNVEV (reference sequence). The CDR3 is made up of 14 amino acids. V lost 7 bases to trimming and J lost 8 bases, with 18 bases between them. The CDR3, as DNA: TGTGCCAGCAATAATCTCGGTGCGTGGGATGAGCAGTTCTTC. It translates to CASNNLGAWDEQFF.

V is TRBV27 and J is TRBJ1-1, with a possible D match to TRBD1 (5 bases). V lost 4 bases and J 8 bases, leaving 11 bases between the germline ends. The CDR3 totals 12 residues. Germline V gene sequence: CDR1 MNHEY, CDR2 SMNVEV (reference sequence). CDR3 bases: TGTGCCAGCAGTTCAGGGATGGGGGAAGCTTTCTTT. Translated, it gives CASSSGMGEAFF.

The V call is TRBV11-3, the J call TRBJ1-5; D uncertain. This CDR3 is built from 13 residues. The V end lost 2 bases, the J end lost 3 bases, and 5 bases lay between the germline ends. In germline, CDR1 is SGHNT, CDR2 YENEEA. CDR3 in DNA: TGTGCCAGCAGCTTATCAACCAATCAGCCCCAGCATTTT. Protein product: CASSLSTNQPQHF.

The V and J genes are TRBV7-6 and TRBJ2-1; 12 nucleotides match TRBD1. This CDR3 has 14 residues. CDR1 and CDR2 (germline): SGHVS, FNYEAQ. J lost 7 bases, V lost 3 bases, and 1 base had no gene match. CDR3: CASSLGQGANEQFF. The CDR3 DNA sequence: TGTGCCAGCAGCTTGGGACAGGGGGCGAATGAGCAGTTCTTC.

The chain has TRBV11-1 and TRBJ1-1, with D unresolved. From germline, CDR1 is SGHAT and CDR2 FQDESV (reference sequence). Trimming stripped 5 bases from V and 1 base from J, with 11 bases between. The CDR3 extends over 14 amino acids. CDR3: CASSPENRNTEAFF. In DNA form, the CDR3 reads TGTGCCAGCAGCCCCGAAAACAGGAACACTGAAGCTTTCTTT. Drawing the rest from reference TRBV11-1 and TRBJ1-1, the complete variable domain is EAEVAQSPRYKITEKSQAVAFWCDPISGHATLYWYRQILGQGPELLVQFQDESVVDDSQLPKDRFSAERLKGVDSTLKIQPAELGDSAMYLCASSPENRNTEAFFGQGTRLTVV.

The V call is TRBV9, the J call TRBJ2-2; tentatively, D is TRBD1 (5 bases). This CDR3 is built from 13 residues. The ends were cut back, 7 bases at V and 5 bases at J, with 12 bases in the middle. Germline-derived CDR1 and CDR2 are SGDLS and YYNGEE. This CDR3 reads CASSRSGTGELFF. CDR3 in DNA: TGTGCCAGCTCAAGGTCAGGGACCGGGGAGCTGTTTTTT.

In its sample, this clonotype was seen a few times. Written as DNA, the CDR3 is TGTGCCAGCTCACCAAGTCAGCCAAACACTGAAGCTTTCTTT. It encodes CASSPSQPNTEAFF. The V call is TRBV18, the J call TRBJ1-1; D call uncertain. The CDR3 is made up of 14 amino acids. The germline gives CDR1 KGHSH, CDR2 LQKENI. With 2 bases removed from V and 2 bases from J, the gap between germline ends came to 9 bases.